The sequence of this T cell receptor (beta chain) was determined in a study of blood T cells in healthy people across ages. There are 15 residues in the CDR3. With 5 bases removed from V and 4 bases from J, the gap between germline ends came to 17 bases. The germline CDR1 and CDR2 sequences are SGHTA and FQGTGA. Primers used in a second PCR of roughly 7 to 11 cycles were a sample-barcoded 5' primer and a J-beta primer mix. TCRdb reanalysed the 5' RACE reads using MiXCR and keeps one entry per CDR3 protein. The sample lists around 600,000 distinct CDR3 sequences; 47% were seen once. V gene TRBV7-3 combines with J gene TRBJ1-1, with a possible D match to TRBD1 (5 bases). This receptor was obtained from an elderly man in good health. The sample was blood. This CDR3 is CASSPVGGRGTEAFF. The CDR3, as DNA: TGTGCCAGCAGCCCGGTCGGAGGGAGGGGCACTGAAGCTTTCTTT. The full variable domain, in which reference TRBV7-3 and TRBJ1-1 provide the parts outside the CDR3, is GAGVSQTPSNKVTEKGKYVELRCDPISGHTALYWYRQSLGQGPEFLIYFQGTGAADDSGLPNDRFFAVRPEGSVSTLKIQRTERGDSAVYLCASSPVGGRGTEAFFGQGTRLTVV.